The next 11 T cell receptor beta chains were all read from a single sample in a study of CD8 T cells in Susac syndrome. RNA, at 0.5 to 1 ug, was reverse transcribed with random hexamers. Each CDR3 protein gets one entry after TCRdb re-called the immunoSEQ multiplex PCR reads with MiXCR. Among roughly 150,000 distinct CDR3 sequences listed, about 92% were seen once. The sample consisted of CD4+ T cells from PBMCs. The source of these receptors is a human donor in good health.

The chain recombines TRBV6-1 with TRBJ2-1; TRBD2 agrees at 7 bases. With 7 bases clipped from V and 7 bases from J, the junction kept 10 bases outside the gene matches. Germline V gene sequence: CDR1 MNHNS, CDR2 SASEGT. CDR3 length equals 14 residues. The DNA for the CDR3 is TGTGCCAGCATCCCTAGCGGACCTGGGAATGAGCAGTTCTTC. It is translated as CASIPSGPGNEQFF.

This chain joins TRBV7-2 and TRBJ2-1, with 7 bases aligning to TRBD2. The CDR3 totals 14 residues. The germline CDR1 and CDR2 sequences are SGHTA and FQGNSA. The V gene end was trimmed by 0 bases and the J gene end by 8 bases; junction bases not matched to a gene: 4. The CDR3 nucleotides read TGTGCCAGCAGCTTAGCAACCCGGGGGGATGAGCAGTTCTTC. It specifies CASSLATRGDEQFF.

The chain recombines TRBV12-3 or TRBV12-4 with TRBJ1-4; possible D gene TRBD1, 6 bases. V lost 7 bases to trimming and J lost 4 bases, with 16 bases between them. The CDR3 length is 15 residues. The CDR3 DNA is TGTGCCAGCACCGAACGAGGGGGGTTTAATGAAAAACTGTTTTTT. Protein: CASTERGGFNEKLFF.

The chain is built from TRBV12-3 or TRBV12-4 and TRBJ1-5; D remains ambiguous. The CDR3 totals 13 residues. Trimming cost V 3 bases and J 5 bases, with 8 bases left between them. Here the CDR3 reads CASSFGEYQPQHF. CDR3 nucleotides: TGTGCCAGCAGTTTCGGGGAGTATCAGCCCCAGCATTTT.

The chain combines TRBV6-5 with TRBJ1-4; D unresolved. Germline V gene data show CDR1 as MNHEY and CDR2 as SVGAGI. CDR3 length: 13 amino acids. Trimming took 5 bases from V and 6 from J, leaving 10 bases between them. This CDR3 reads CASSRTQYEKLFF. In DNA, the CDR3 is TGTGCCAGCAGTCGGACCCAGTATGAAAAACTGTTTTTT.

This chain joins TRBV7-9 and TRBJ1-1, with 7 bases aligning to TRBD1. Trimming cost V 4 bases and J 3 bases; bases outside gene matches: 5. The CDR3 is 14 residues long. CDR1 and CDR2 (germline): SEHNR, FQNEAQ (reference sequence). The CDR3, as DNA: TGTGCCAGCAGCTCCCGAGGGGGCTACACTGAAGCTTTCTTT. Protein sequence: CASSSRGGYTEAFF.

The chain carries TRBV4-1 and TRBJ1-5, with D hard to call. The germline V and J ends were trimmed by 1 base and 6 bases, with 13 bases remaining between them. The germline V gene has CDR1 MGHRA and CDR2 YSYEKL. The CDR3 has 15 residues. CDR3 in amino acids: CASSQGVIGSQPQHF. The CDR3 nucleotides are TGCGCCAGCAGCCAAGGGGTCATAGGGAGTCAGCCCCAGCATTTT.

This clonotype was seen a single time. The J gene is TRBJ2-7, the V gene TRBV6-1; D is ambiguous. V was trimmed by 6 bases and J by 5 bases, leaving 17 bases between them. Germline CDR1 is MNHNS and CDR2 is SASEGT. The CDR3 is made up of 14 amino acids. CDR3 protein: CASRRSSTPDEQYF. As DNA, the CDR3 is TGTGCCAGCAGGAGGTCCTCCACTCCAGACGAGCAGTACTTC.

CDR3 in amino acids: CASSLVTSTRTDTQYF. The CDR3 nucleotides read TGCGCCAGCAGCTTGGTCACTAGCACCCGCACAGATACGCAGTATTTT. This chain connects TRBV5-1 to TRBJ2-3; maybe TRBD2 (6 bases). The CDR3 is 16 amino acids. Trimming took off 0 bases at V and 1 base at J, with 12 bases between the two ends. Germline V gene data show CDR1 as SGHRS and CDR2 as YFSETQ. Looking up the rest from reference TRBV5-1 and TRBJ2-3 gives the full variable domain: KAGVTQTPRYLIKTRGQQVTLSCSPISGHRSVSWYQQTPGQGLQFLFEYFSETQRNKGNFPGRFSGRQFSNSRSEMNVSTLELGDSALYLCASSLVTSTRTDTQYFGPGTRLTVL.

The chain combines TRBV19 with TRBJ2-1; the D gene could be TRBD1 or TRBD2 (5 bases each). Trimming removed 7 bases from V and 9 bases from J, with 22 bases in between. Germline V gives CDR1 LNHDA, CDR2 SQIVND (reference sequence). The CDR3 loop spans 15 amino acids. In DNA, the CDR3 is TGTGCCAGTATGATTCGGGGCCGACCTGGCGCTGAGCAGTTCTTC. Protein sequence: CASMIRGRPGAEQFF.

The CDR3 DNA is TGTGCCAGCAGTGAACCGGGTTTAGGTGGCTACACCTTC. Translation: CASSEPGLGGYTF. The chain couples TRBV2 to TRBJ1-2, with unresolved D. The CDR3 totals 13 residues. Germline CDR1 is SNHLY and CDR2 is FYNNEI. Trimming removed 2 bases at V and 7 bases at J, with 11 bases between.